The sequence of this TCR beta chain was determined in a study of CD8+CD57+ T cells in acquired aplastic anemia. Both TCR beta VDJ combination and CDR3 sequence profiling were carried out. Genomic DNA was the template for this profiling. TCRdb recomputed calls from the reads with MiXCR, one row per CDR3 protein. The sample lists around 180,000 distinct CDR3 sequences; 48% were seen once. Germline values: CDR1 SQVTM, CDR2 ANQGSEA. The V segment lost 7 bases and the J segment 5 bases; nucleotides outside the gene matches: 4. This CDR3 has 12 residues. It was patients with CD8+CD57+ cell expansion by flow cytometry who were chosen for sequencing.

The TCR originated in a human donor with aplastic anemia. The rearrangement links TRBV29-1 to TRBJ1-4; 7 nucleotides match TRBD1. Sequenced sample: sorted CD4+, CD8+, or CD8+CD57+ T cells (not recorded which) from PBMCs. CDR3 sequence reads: CSAEGANEKLFF. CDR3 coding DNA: TGCAGCGCGGAGGGGGCAAATGAAAAACTGTTTTTT.